This T cell receptor beta chain was obtained from a study of Ad26.COV2.S vaccination and SARS-CoV-2 variants. Overall study results and limits: Those who received the vaccine showed greater spike-specific TCR breadth than those given placebo. Researchers cautioned that TCR breadth and depth analyses may have underestimated total T cell responses.

Clones were sequenced by immunoSEQ multiplex PCR, and TCRdb holds only the in-frame ones, with some missing. The sample includes about 680,000 clones, roughly 90% of them seen just once. As regards this clone: The target antigen is unknown.

Germline V lookup: CDR1 MNHEY, CDR2 SVGEGT. The V and J ends lost 0 bases and 4 bases, in that order; junction bases with no gene match: 5. This CDR3 has 17 amino acids. The treatment: roughly 18 received Ad26.COV2.S at low or high dose, single or two shots; about 5 received placebo; per-sample allocation not given. Sample collection was performed on day 63 after the first vaccine or placebo injection. What was given as vaccine was an Ad26 vector encoding Wuhan-strain SARS-CoV-2 spike. The clonotype was recovered from a person between 18 and 65 years old who received the Ad26.COV2.S COVID-19 vaccine or a placebo. The chain is built from TRBV6-2 or TRBV6-3 and TRBJ1-6; 8 nucleotides line up with TRBD1. The material was peripheral blood, obtained in a trial of Ad26.COV2.S vaccine versus placebo. The CDR3 is CASSYSGTGPYNSPLHF. The CDR3 DNA is TGTGCCAGCAGTTACTCGGGGACAGGCCCTTATAATTCACCCCTCCACTTT.